The 16 T cell receptor beta chains below all came from one sample that was sequenced in a study of blood T cell repertoires in COVID-19. The assay was immunoSEQ multiplex PCR, and TCRdb's table has in-frame clones only and misses some. The table has about 67,000 clones, roughly 85% seen once. The sequenced sample was peripheral blood. All receptors derive from a woman aged 80 or over with acute or convalescent COVID-19.

This clone was found once. This CDR3 reads CASSDWEQVGRPQHF. CDR3 in DNA: TGTGCCAGCAGTGATTGGGAACAGGTCGGTCGGCCCCAGCATTTT. The genes are TRBV6-1 and TRBJ1-5; the D gene is possibly TRBD1 (5 bases). Deletions cut 3 bases from V and 9 bases from J, with 18 bases between. Germline CDR1 MNHNS, CDR2 SASEGT. This CDR3 has 15 amino acids.

V and J are TRBV5-8 and TRBJ2-5; TRBD1 matches at 10 bases. In germline, CDR1 is SGHTS, CDR2 YDEGEE. The CDR3 spans 14 residues. After removal of 4 bases from V and 4 bases from J, the junction contained 4 bases not matched to a gene. Here the CDR3 DNA reads TGTGCCAGCAGCACCCGGGACAGGGGAGAGACCCAGTACTTC. It translates to CASSTRDRGETQYF.

This clone has only one observation. The chain recombines TRBV7-2 with TRBJ1-1; tentative D call: TRBD1 (6 bases). The CDR3 is 14 residues long. The germline V and J ends were trimmed by 1 base and 5 bases, with 11 bases remaining between them. Germline assignment: CDR1 SGHTA and CDR2 FQGNSA. CDR3 DNA sequence: TGTGCCAGCAGCTTAGTAGCAGGGGAGACTGAAGCTTTCTTT. Encoded protein: CASSLVAGETEAFF.

The rearrangement links TRBV28 to TRBJ2-1; 11 bases agree with TRBD2. V shed 5 bases and J 4 bases; nucleotides not matched to a gene: 7. Germline loops: CDR1 MDHEN, CDR2 SYDVKM. The CDR3 spans 16 residues. CDR3 coding DNA: TGTGCCAGCAGTATCACTAGCGGGAGACGATACAATGAGCAGTTCTTC. Encoded protein: CASSITSGRRYNEQFF.

The gene calls are TRBV24-1 and TRBJ1-1; weak D call: TRBD1 (6 bases). The CDR3 has 15 residues. Germline values: CDR1 KGHDR, CDR2 SFDVKD. V gave up 5 bases and J gave up 10 bases, with 22 bases separating them. The CDR3, as DNA: TGTGCCACCAGTGGCTCCCGGGACAACGGTGGAGGAGCTTTCTTT. Protein sequence: CATSGSRDNGGGAFF.

This clone occurred once. The chain couples TRBV20-1 to TRBJ1-1; unclear D gene. V lost 4 bases and J 6 bases, leaving 3 bases between the germline ends. Germline CDR1 is DFQATT and CDR2 is SNEGSKA (reference sequence). This CDR3 comprises 9 residues. In DNA, the CDR3 is TGCAGTGCTAACTCTGAAGCTTTCTTT. It codes for CSANSEAFF.

The chain couples TRBV6-2 or TRBV6-3 to TRBJ2-7, with a weak D call TRBD1 (5 bases). V lost 0 bases, J lost 6 bases, and 6 bases lay in between. Germline-derived CDR1 and CDR2 are MNHEY and SVGEGT. The CDR3 sequence is 12 residues long. In nucleotides, the CDR3 is TGTGCCAGCAGTTACTCAGGGGTCGAGCAGTACTTC. This codes for CASSYSGVEQYF.

The chain links TRBV5-8 to TRBJ2-5; 7 bases map to TRBD2. This CDR3 spans 13 amino acids. V lost 3 bases, J lost 5 bases, and 4 bases stayed unmatched. Germline V gene lookup returns CDR1 SGHTS and CDR2 YDEGEE. The CDR3 nucleotides are TGTGCCAGCAGCTCGGGACTACGGGAGACCCAGTACTTC. It translates to CASSSGLRETQYF.

The chain employs TRBV27 and TRBJ2-2; 14 bases fit TRBD2. Germline V gives CDR1 MNHEY, CDR2 SMNVEV (reference sequence). The ends lost 6 bases at V and 7 bases at J; junction bases unmatched: 7. The CDR3 extends over 16 amino acids. CDR3 region: CASRGTSGSFGGELFF. The CDR3 nucleotides are TGTGCCAGCAGGGGGACTAGCGGGAGTTTCGGCGGGGAGCTGTTTTTT.

This chain connects TRBV10-3 to TRBJ2-1; 8 nucleotides match TRBD2. Germline V gene data show CDR1 as ENHRY and CDR2 as SYGVKD. The J segment lost 12 bases and the V segment lost 3 bases, leaving 13 bases of the junction unmatched. The CDR3 is made up of 15 amino acids. The CDR3 reads CAISDPGRGSVGQFF. The CDR3 nucleotides read TGTGCCATCAGTGACCCCGGGAGGGGGTCCGTAGGGCAGTTCTTC.

The chain carries TRBV7-9 and TRBJ2-3; 10 nucleotides align to TRBD2. The CDR3 spans 17 residues. Germline lookup yields CDR1 SEHNR and CDR2 FQNEAQ (reference sequence). V dropped 5 bases and J dropped 5; count of bases not matched to a gene: 13. CDR3 DNA sequence: TGTGCCAGCAGCGCGAGACAGAGCGGGAGGGTTGGAGATACGCAGTATTTT. This codes for CASSARQSGRVGDTQYF.

This clone was seen only once. The V and J genes are TRBV4-1 and TRBJ2-7, with 8 bases aligning to TRBD2. Unmatched junction bases numbered 6, after V lost 0 bases and J lost 5 bases. Germline CDR1 is MGHRA and CDR2 is YSYEKL. This CDR3 region has 15 residues. The CDR3 here is CASSQEGAGGDEQYF. CDR3 DNA: TGCGCCAGCAGCCAAGAGGGTGCGGGGGGCGACGAGCAGTACTTC.

The rearrangement joins TRBV27 to TRBJ1-6; the D is unclear. The ends were cut back, 3 bases at V and 10 bases at J, with 13 bases in the middle. Germline CDR1 MNHEY, CDR2 SMNVEV (reference sequence). The CDR3 totals 14 residues. This CDR3 is CASSFTRGSSPLHF. The CDR3 DNA reads as TGTGCCAGCAGTTTTACCCGGGGAAGCTCACCCCTCCACTTT.

As DNA, the CDR3 is TGTGCCAGCAGCGTAGCTTGGACAGGGGGCCAAGAGACCCAGTACTTC. This sequence encodes CASSVAWTGGQETQYF. The V and J genes are TRBV9 and TRBJ2-5; TRBD1 matches 10 bases. The germline gives CDR1 SGDLS, CDR2 YYNGEE. With V trimmed by 0 bases and J by 1 base, 3 bases remained unmatched. This CDR3 has 16 amino acids.

This clone has just one count. This chain links TRBV27 with TRBJ1-2, with 9 bases lining up with TRBD1. CDR3 length equals 15 residues. CDR1 and CDR2 from the germline V gene are MNHEY and SMNVEV (reference sequence). The trim removed 5 bases at V and 8 bases at J, leaving 12 bases unmatched. As DNA, the CDR3 is TGTGCCAGCAGTCCAACCCCGGGACAGGGCAGGGGCTACACCTTC. Translation gives CASSPTPGQGRGYTF.

A single count supports this clone. V is TRBV5-5 and J is TRBJ2-7, with TRBD1 identical over 8 bases. The CDR3 runs 18 residues. Germline lookup yields CDR1 SGHKS and CDR2 YYEKEE (reference sequence). J lost 2 bases, V lost 0 bases, and 13 bases had no gene match. CDR3 sequence: CASSLASPFRDRTYEQYF. The CDR3 DNA follows: TGTGCCAGCAGCTTGGCGTCCCCTTTCCGGGACAGGACCTACGAGCAGTACTTC.